The 29 T cell receptor beta chains given below trace back to one sample, sequenced in a study of T cell responses to AZD1222 COVID-19 vaccine. Sequencing used immunoSEQ multiplex PCR; TCRdb keeps in-frame clones, though not all of them. The table lists around 110,000 clones, about 90% of them singletons. Sample: peripheral blood, taken on day 0 of AZD1222 vaccination. The receptors originated from an adult in good health.

The V call is TRBV5-1, the J call TRBJ2-1; TRBD2 might be the D (6 bases). Germline V CDR1 and CDR2: SGHRS, YFSETQ. There are 16 residues in the CDR3. The germline V and J ends were trimmed by 4 bases and 8 bases, with 22 bases remaining between them. CDR3 DNA: TGCGCCAGCAGCCCCGGGGGAGGACCAGCGACCGATGAGCAGTTCTTC. It yields the protein CASSPGGGPATDEQFF.

CDR3 in DNA: TGTGCCAGCAGTTACAAGCAACTAGCGGGAGTTCCCTACGAGCAGTACTTC. It codes for CASSYKQLAGVPYEQYF. The V and J genes are TRBV6-2 or TRBV6-3 and TRBJ2-7; TRBD2 aligns across 11 bases. This CDR3 has 17 amino acids. Germline V CDR1 and CDR2: MNHEY, SVGEGT. V gave up 2 bases and J gave up 2 bases; unmatched junction bases: 8.

The chain combines TRBV28 with TRBJ2-7; D call uncertain. Trimming cost V 4 bases and J 3 bases, with 16 bases left between them. Per the germline V gene, CDR1 is MDHEN and CDR2 is SYDVKM. The CDR3 covers 15 residues. The CDR3 coding sequence is TGTGCCAGCAGTTCTACATCGCCTTCTTACTACGAGCAGTACTTC. This sequence encodes CASSSTSPSYYEQYF.

The chain is built from TRBV7-3 and TRBJ2-3; 12 bases are shared with TRBD2. With V trimmed by 5 bases and J by 3 bases, 6 bases remained unmatched. Germline CDR1 is SGHTA and CDR2 is FQGTGA. This CDR3 spans 16 amino acids. The CDR3 region is CASSAGTSGLTDTQYF. The CDR3 coding sequence is TGTGCCAGCAGCGCCGGGACTAGCGGGCTTACAGATACGCAGTATTTT.

In this sample, this clone turned up once. The V and J genes are TRBV9 and TRBJ2-1; 9 bases match TRBD2. Germline CDR1 is SGDLS and CDR2 is YYNGEE. The CDR3 is 14 amino acids. The J segment lost 4 bases and the V segment lost 5 bases, leaving 4 bases of the junction unmatched. The CDR3 here is CASSASGIYNEQFF. For the CDR3, the DNA is TGTGCCAGCAGTGCTAGCGGGATATACAATGAGCAGTTCTTC.

The chain recombines TRBV4-1 with TRBJ2-3; 7 positions match TRBD2. The CDR3 consists of 15 residues. CDR1 is MGHRA and CDR2 is YSYEKL in the germline V gene. V lost 2 bases to trimming and J lost 5 bases; unmatched junction nucleotides: 7. The CDR3: CASSQTGLGVDTQYF. DNA of the CDR3: TGCGCCAGCAGCCAAACAGGACTAGGAGTAGATACGCAGTATTTT.

The chain joins TRBV9 to TRBJ1-5; no clear D gene. Deletions cut 4 bases from V and 1 base from J, with 9 bases between. CDR3 length: 14 residues. Germline V CDR1 and CDR2: SGDLS, YYNGEE. CDR3 sequence: CASSTSFSNQPQHF. The CDR3 DNA reads as TGTGCCAGCAGCACCTCTTTCAGCAATCAGCCCCAGCATTTT.

This chain connects TRBV28 to TRBJ1-5; D unresolved. This CDR3 is built from 13 residues. The V end lost 7 bases, the J end lost 2 bases, and 9 bases lay between the germline ends. Germline V CDR1 and CDR2: MDHEN, SYDVKM. CDR3: CASTFEGNQPQHF. The CDR3 bases are TGTGCCAGCACATTCGAGGGCAATCAGCCCCAGCATTTT.

The V gene is TRBV5-8, the J gene TRBJ1-4; maybe TRBD1 (5 bases). V lost 3 bases to trimming and J lost 8 bases, with 20 bases between them. CDR3 length: 16 residues. Germline CDR1 SGHTS, CDR2 YDEGEE. CDR3 sequence reads: CASSSKVTWAGEKLFF. CDR3 nucleotides: TGTGCCAGCAGCTCGAAGGTCACGTGGGCAGGGGAAAAACTGTTTTTT.

The CDR3 coding sequence is TGTGCCAGCAGCCCAACCGTTGGAAACACCATATATTTT. It specifies CASSPTVGNTIYF. The rearrangement links TRBV7-9 to TRBJ1-3; D is unclear. V lost 5 bases and J 3 bases, leaving 8 bases between the germline ends. Germline CDR1 SEHNR, CDR2 FQNEAQ (reference sequence). The CDR3 spans 13 residues.

This chain links TRBV27 with TRBJ1-1, with 7 bases aligning to TRBD1. With 6 bases clipped from V and 4 bases from J, the junction kept 11 bases outside the gene matches. CDR1 and CDR2 (germline): MNHEY, SMNVEV (reference sequence). The CDR3 is 15 residues long. The CDR3 sequence: CASSPGGSMGTEAFF. In DNA form, the CDR3 reads TGTGCCAGCAGCCCAGGGGGAAGCATGGGCACTGAAGCTTTCTTT.

The chain couples TRBV4-2 to TRBJ2-7; 9 nucleotides match TRBD1. Trimming at V came to 1 base and at J to 5 bases, leaving 6 bases not matched to a gene. The germline CDR1 and CDR2 sequences are LGHNA and YNFKEQ. The CDR3 has 15 residues. The CDR3 region has the DNA TGTGCCAGCAGCCAAGCGGGGGACAGGGAGAACGAGCAGTACTTC. Its protein is CASSQAGDRENEQYF.

This chain uses TRBV6-1 with TRBJ1-5; 9 positions agree with TRBD1. CDR3 length: 16 amino acids. V lost 3 bases to trimming and J lost 7 bases; unmatched junction nucleotides: 10. CDR1 is MNHNS, CDR2 SASEGT, per germline. The DNA of the CDR3 is TGTGCCAGCAGTGACCTGACAGGGGGATCGATCCAGCCCCAGCATTTT. It encodes CASSDLTGGSIQPQHF.

The chain uses TRBV18 and TRBJ1-2; 8 bases line up with TRBD1. V was clipped by 3 bases and J by 3 bases; unmatched bases: 0. CDR1 KGHSH and CDR2 LQKENI come from the germline V gene. This CDR3 contains 13 residues. The chain's CDR3 is CASSPDRDYGYTF. CDR3 DNA: TGTGCCAGCTCACCGGACAGGGACTATGGCTACACCTTC. The complete variable domain, with remaining parts taken from reference TRBV18 and TRBJ1-2, reads NAGVMQNPRHLVRRRGQEARLRCSPMKGHSHVYWYRQLPEEGLKFMVYLQKENIIDESGMPKERFSAEFPKEGPSILRIQQVVRGDSAAYFCASSPDRDYGYTFGSGTRLTVV.

This chain connects TRBV6-1 to TRBJ2-7; D is unclear. Per germline, CDR1 MNHNS and CDR2 SASEGT. Trimming pared 1 base from V and 5 bases from J, leaving 9 bases between. This CDR3 comprises 13 residues. CDR3 coding DNA: TGTGCCAGCAGTGAAGTGTTTTGGAACGAGCAGTACTTC. This gives the protein CASSEVFWNEQYF.

This chain uses TRBV5-1 with TRBJ1-1, with a tentative D call TRBD1 (5 bases). This CDR3 is 15 amino acids long. Germline CDR1 and CDR2: SGHRS and YFSETQ. With 4 bases removed from V and 1 base from J, the gap between germline ends came to 14 bases. The CDR3 region is CASSRTGTQNTEAFF. CDR3 nucleotides: TGCGCCAGCAGCCGGACCGGGACCCAGAACACTGAAGCTTTCTTT. Full variable domain (missing parts from reference TRBV5-1 and TRBJ1-1): KAGVTQTPRYLIKTRGQQVTLSCSPISGHRSVSWYQQTPGQGLQFLFEYFSETQRNKGNFPGRFSGRQFSNSRSEMNVSTLELGDSALYLCASSRTGTQNTEAFFGQGTRLTVV.

The chain employs TRBV28 and TRBJ1-2, with D possibly matching TRBD1 (6 bases). Germline assignment: CDR1 MDHEN and CDR2 SYDVKM. This CDR3 has 13 residues. Trimming removed 10 bases at V and 2 bases at J, with 14 bases between. The CDR3 DNA follows: TGTGCCACAGGGGTTCAGGCGAACTATGGCTACACCTTC. Translating gives CATGVQANYGYTF.

This rearrangement joins TRBV12-2 to TRBJ2-7; the table's D call, TRBD2, has no DNA check behind it. TRBV12-2 is recorded as a pseudogene. The CDR3 is 18 amino acids. CDR3 amino acids: CASRPRGVLAVSSYEQYF. The CDR3 DNA reads as TGTGCAAGTCGCCCGCGTGGTGTATTAGCGGTAAGCTCCTACGAGCAGTACTTC.

The gene calls are TRBV3-1 (or the pseudogene TRBV3-2) and TRBJ2-5, with D perhaps matching TRBD1 or TRBD2 (5 bases each). V lost 1 base to trimming and J lost 5 bases, with 14 bases between them. The CDR3 has 15 residues. CDR1 and CDR2 from the germline V gene are LGHDT and YNNKEL (reference sequence). CDR3 protein: CASSQGRQRGETQYF. The CDR3 DNA reads as TGTGCCAGCAGCCAAGGTCGACAGAGGGGCGAGACCCAGTACTTC.

The chain employs TRBV5-1 and TRBJ2-2; TRBD2 is a possible D gene (6 bases). The ends were cut back, 5 bases at V and 5 bases at J, with 10 bases in the middle. Germline V gives CDR1 SGHRS, CDR2 YFSETQ. This CDR3 is built from 13 residues. In nucleotides, the CDR3 is TGCGCCAGCAGTCTGGGGGGTACCGGGGAGCTGTTTTTT. This encodes CASSLGGTGELFF. Variable domain in full (rest from reference TRBV5-1 and TRBJ2-2): KAGVTQTPRYLIKTRGQQVTLSCSPISGHRSVSWYQQTPGQGLQFLFEYFSETQRNKGNFPGRFSGRQFSNSRSEMNVSTLELGDSALYLCASSLGGTGELFFGEGSRLTVL.

This clone was seen ten or more times. V usage is TRBV29-1 and J usage is TRBJ2-2; 8 nucleotides agree with TRBD1. The CDR3 consists of 15 residues. The V gene's germline CDR1 is SQVTM and CDR2 ANQGSEA. Germline trimming cut 1 base from V and 4 bases from J; bases unmatched to any gene: 5. The CDR3 DNA follows: TGCAGCGTTGAAGTTGACAGGGGAACCACCGGGGAGCTGTTTTTT. This translates into CSVEVDRGTTGELFF.

The rearrangement uses TRBV7-9 and TRBJ1-1; D not certain. The CDR3 runs to 12 residues. Deletions cut 1 base from V and 10 bases from J, with 10 bases between. The germline V gene has CDR1 SEHNR and CDR2 FQNEAQ (reference sequence). The CDR3 region is CASSLVPLGAFF. CDR3 in DNA: TGTGCCAGCAGCTTAGTGCCCTTAGGAGCTTTCTTT.

The gene calls are TRBV27 and TRBJ1-6; 8 bases line up with TRBD1. Germline CDR1 MNHEY, CDR2 SMNVEV (reference sequence). The CDR3 totals 12 residues. V lost 7 bases to trimming and J lost 9 bases; unmatched junction nucleotides: 2. The CDR3 DNA follows: TGTGCCAGCACAGGGGGCGGTTCACCCCTCCACTTT. It yields the protein CASTGGGSPLHF.

The chain couples TRBV28 to TRBJ1-2; D gene ambiguous. Between the trimmed V and J ends, which lost 2 bases and 5 bases, there was a span of 9 bases. This CDR3 comprises 13 residues. Looked up from germline, CDR1 is MDHEN and CDR2 is SYDVKM. The CDR3 DNA sequence: TGTGCCAGCAGTTTAGGCAGCGATTATGGCTACACCTTC. It encodes CASSLGSDYGYTF.

This chain links TRBV12-3 or TRBV12-4 with TRBJ1-5; unclear D gene. There are 13 residues in the CDR3. V was trimmed by 7 bases and J by 7 bases, leaving 14 bases between them. The CDR3 coding sequence is TGTGCCAGCACCTTAGACGGCCGGCAGCCCCAGCATTTT. It codes for CASTLDGRQPQHF.

In DNA, the CDR3 is TGTGCCAGCAGCCCAAATTACCGTAGAACAAACACTGAAGCTTTCTTT. Amino acids: CASSPNYRRTNTEAFF. The chain is built from TRBV3-1 (or the pseudogene TRBV3-2) and TRBJ1-1; D is undetermined. Germline V gene data show CDR1 as LGHDT and CDR2 as YNNKEL (reference sequence). CDR3 length: 16 residues. V was cut by 4 bases and J by 2 bases, with 17 bases left in between.

The genes are TRBV18 and TRBJ2-3; D remains unclear. This CDR3 is 15 amino acids long. The V gene's germline CDR1 is KGHSH and CDR2 LQKENI. V was trimmed by 2 bases and J by 2 bases, leaving 11 bases between them. CDR3 region: CASSPGLFYTDTQYF. In DNA, the CDR3 is TGTGCCAGCTCACCAGGGCTTTTCTACACAGATACGCAGTATTTT.

This sequence joins TRBV19 and TRBJ2-1; 9 bases agree with TRBD1. The trim removed 5 bases at V and 6 bases at J, leaving 8 bases unmatched. Per the germline V gene, CDR1 is LNHDA and CDR2 is SQIVND (reference sequence). CDR3 length equals 15 residues. The CDR3 loop is CASSRFGTGSNEQFF. CDR3 nucleotides: TGTGCCAGTAGTCGATTCGGGACAGGGAGCAATGAGCAGTTCTTC.

The rearrangement links TRBV9 to TRBJ2-1, with 7 nucleotides matching TRBD2. Per the germline V gene, CDR1 is SGDLS and CDR2 is YYNGEE. The junction had 9 bases not matched to a gene; V was cut back by 1 base and J by 5 bases. The CDR3 is 16 amino acids. CDR3 residues: CASSVPSSGTNNEQFF. As DNA, the CDR3 is TGTGCCAGCAGCGTACCGTCTAGCGGAACTAACAATGAGCAGTTCTTC.